This T cell receptor (beta chain) derives from a study of T cell changes during pregnancy in multiple sclerosis. In this sample, this clone turned up once. CDR1 and CDR2 from the germline V gene are MDHEN and SYDVKM. Trimming took 5 bases from V and 1 from J, leaving 13 bases between them. The CDR3 runs to 15 residues. Clones were sequenced by immunoSEQ multiplex PCR, and TCRdb holds only the in-frame ones, with some missing. The sample records over 35,000 clones, around nine tenths being singletons. The specimen comprised CD4+ T cells from peripheral blood mononuclear cells, sampled in the first trimester of pregnancy. V and J are TRBV28 and TRBJ2-3, with D possibly being TRBD2 (5 bases). The clonotype was recovered from a female donor in good health, enrolled as a control in a pregnancy study. The CDR3 sequence: CASSRSLGGTDTQYF. DNA of the CDR3: TGTGCCAGCAGTCGCTCCCTCGGGGGCACAGATACGCAGTATTTT.